The source of this T cell receptor (beta chain) is a study of cytomegalovirus exposure and HLA in healthy donors. Clones were read by immunoSEQ multiplex PCR, and TCRdb kept only the in-frame ones, dropping some. The table has more than 45,000 clones, about 91% seen once. Separation from the roughly 700-subject first cohort characterized the roughly 120-subject validation cohort, to which the donors belonged. The CDR3 is 12 residues long. Germline V CDR1 and CDR2: MNHNY, SVGAGI (reference sequence). Trimming pared 5 bases from V and 9 bases from J, leaving 13 bases between. The TCR originated in a woman in her twenties or thirties in good health and CMV-seronegative. V gene TRBV6-6 combines with J gene TRBJ1-1; maybe TRBD1 (6 bases). The sequenced material came from PBMCs. The CDR3 region has the DNA TGTGCCAGCAGTAGAGACAGGAACCAAGCTTTCTTT. Its translation is CASSRDRNQAFF.